Described below is a single T cell receptor beta chain sequence and its context. These data belong to a study of regulatory and conventional T cells in RAG deficiency. Some clones are missing from TCRdb's copy, which holds only in-frame ones; the method was immunoSEQ multiplex PCR. The sample records approximately 30,000 clones, roughly 96% being singletons. The V gene end was trimmed by 2 bases and the J gene end by 2 bases; junction bases not matched to a gene: 18. The CDR3 runs 20 residues. CDR1 SGDLS and CDR2 YYNGEE come from the germline V gene. Genomic DNA came from blood conventional CD4+ T cells gated CD25-low CD127-high. Another study also made use of these data, one on regulatory T cells. This second study says: The primer mix had 52 TRBV and 13 TRBJ primers.

The chain joins TRBV9 to TRBJ1-5; TRBD1 agrees at 8 bases. The sample consisted of CD25- CD4+ T cells sorted from blood. The receptor comes from a human donor in good health. The CDR3 sequence: CASSVQNRGDSQGCNQPQHF. CDR3 bases: TGTGCCAGCAGCGTCCAAAACAGGGGGGATTCTCAAGGTTGCAATCAGCCCCAGCATTTT. The full variable domain, completed using reference TRBV9 and TRBJ1-5, is DSGVTQTPKHLITATGQRVTLRCSPRSGDLSVYWYQQSLDQGLQFLIQYYNGEERAKGNILERFSAQQFPDLHSELNLSSLELGDSALYFCASSVQNRGDSQGCNQPQHFGDGTRLSIL.